This TCR beta chain emerged from a study of vaccination and CD4 T cells after COVID-19. Whole-study context: Convalescent cases consisted of six males and four females, of whom two were Hispanic.

The Oncomine TCR Beta short-read assay was applied to DNA of cultured CD4+ T cells. TCRdb called the PCR reads again in MiXCR, with one record for every CDR3 protein. The data show tens of thousands of distinct CDR3 sequences, 58% seen once. With respect to this clonotype: The antigen is unknown.

Treatment: 10-day PBMC culture with coronavirus spike peptide pools or control peptides (ViraFEST assay). The CDR3 runs to 15 residues. The V and J ends lost 1 base and 7 bases respectively, with 19 bases between them. CDR1 and CDR2 (germline): DFQATT, SNEGSKA (reference sequence). Sample: CD4+ T cells from blood, cultured in vitro. The receptor was isolated from a human donor who had recovered from COVID-19. The chain recombines TRBV20-1 with TRBJ1-1; possible D gene TRBD1, 5 bases. The CDR3 region is CSARGQTALGNEAFF. CDR3 in DNA: TGCAGTGCTAGAGGTCAGACAGCCTTAGGGAATGAAGCTTTCTTT.